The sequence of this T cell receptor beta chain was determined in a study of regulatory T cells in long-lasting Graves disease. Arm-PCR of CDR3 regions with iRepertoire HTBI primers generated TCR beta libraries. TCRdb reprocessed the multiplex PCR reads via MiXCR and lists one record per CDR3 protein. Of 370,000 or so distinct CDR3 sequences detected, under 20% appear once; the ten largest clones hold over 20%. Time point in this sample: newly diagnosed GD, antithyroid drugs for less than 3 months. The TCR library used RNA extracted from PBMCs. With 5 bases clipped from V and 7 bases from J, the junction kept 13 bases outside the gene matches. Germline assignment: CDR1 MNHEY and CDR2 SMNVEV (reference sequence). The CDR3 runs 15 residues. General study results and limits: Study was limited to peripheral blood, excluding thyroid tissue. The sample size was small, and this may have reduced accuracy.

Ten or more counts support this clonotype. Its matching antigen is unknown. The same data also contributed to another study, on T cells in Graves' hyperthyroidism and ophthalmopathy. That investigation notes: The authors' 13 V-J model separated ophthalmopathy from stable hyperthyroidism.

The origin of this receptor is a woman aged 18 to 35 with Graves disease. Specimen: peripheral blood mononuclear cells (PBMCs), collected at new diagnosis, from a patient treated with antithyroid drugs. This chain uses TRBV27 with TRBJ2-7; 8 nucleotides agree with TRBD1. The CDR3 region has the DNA TGTGCCAGCAGTAAAAACCCGACAGGGGTTAGGGAGCAGTACTTC. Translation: CASSKNPTGVREQYF.